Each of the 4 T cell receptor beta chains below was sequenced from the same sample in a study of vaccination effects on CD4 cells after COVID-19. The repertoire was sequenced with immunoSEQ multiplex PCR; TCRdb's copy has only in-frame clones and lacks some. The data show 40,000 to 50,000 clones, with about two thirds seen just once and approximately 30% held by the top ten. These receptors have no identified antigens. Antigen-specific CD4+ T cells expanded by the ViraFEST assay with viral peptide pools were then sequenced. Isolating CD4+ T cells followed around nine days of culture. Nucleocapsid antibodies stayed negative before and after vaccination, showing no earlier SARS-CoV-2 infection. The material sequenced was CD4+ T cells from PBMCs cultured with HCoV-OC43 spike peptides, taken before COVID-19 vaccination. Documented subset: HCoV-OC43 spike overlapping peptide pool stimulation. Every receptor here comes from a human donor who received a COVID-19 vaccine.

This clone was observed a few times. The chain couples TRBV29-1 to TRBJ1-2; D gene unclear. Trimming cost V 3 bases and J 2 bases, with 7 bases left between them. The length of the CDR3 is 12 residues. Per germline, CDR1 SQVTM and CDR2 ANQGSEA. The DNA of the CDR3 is TGCAGCGTTGAGGTGGGAAACTATGGCTACACCTTC. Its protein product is CSVEVGNYGYTF.

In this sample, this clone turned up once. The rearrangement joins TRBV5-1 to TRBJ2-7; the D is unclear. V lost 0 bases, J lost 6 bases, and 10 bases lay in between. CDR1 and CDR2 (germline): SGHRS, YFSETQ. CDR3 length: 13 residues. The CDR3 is CASSLEVRSEQYF. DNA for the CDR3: TGCGCCAGCAGCTTGGAAGTTAGGAGCGAGCAGTACTTC.

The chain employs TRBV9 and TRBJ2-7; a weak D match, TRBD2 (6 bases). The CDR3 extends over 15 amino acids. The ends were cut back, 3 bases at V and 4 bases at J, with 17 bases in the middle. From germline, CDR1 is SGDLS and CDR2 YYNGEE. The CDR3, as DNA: TGTGCCAGCAGCGCAGGAGGCACTAGCTCGTACGAGCAGTACTTC. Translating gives CASSAGGTSSYEQYF.

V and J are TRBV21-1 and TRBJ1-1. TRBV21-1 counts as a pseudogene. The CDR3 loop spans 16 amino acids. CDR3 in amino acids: CASSKFIPGLNTEAFF. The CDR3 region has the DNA TGTGCCAGCAGCAAATTCATTCCCGGGCTGAACACTGAAGCTTTCTTT.